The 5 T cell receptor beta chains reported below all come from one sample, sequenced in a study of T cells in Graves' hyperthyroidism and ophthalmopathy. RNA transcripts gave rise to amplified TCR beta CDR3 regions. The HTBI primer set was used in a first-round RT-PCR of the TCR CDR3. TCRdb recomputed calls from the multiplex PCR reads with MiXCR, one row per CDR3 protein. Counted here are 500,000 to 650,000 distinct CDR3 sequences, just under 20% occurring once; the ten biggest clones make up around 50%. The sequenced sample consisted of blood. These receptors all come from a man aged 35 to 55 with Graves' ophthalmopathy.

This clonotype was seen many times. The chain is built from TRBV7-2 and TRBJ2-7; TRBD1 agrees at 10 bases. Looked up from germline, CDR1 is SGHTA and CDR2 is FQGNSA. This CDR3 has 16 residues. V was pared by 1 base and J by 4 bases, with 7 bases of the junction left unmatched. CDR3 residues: CASSLEGQGGRYEQYF. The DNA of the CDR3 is TGTGCCAGCAGCTTAGAAGGACAGGGGGGACGATACGAGCAGTACTTC. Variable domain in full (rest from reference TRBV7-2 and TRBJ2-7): GAGVSQSPSNKVTEKGKDVELRCDPISGHTALYWYRQSLGQGLEFLIYFQGNSAPDKSGLPSDRFSAERTGGSVSTLTIQRTQQEDSAVYLCASSLEGQGGRYEQYFGPGTRLTVT.

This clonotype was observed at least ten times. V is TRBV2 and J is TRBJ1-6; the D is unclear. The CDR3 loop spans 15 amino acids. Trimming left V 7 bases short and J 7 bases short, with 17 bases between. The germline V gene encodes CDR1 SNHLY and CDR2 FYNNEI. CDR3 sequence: CASILSRAPNSPLHF. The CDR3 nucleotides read TGTGCCAGCATCCTCTCGAGGGCGCCCAATTCACCCCTCCACTTT.

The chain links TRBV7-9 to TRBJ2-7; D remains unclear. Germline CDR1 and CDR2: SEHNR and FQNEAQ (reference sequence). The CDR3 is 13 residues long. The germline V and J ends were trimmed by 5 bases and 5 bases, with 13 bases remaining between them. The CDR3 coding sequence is TGTGCCAGCAGCCTCGGCTCGGCACACGAGCAGTACTTC. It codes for CASSLGSAHEQYF.

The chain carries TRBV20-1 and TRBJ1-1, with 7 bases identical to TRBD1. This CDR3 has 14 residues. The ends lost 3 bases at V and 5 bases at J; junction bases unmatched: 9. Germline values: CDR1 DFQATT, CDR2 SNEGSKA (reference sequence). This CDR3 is CSARRQGELTEAFF. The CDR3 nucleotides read TGCAGTGCTAGGAGACAGGGTGAATTGACTGAAGCTTTCTTT.

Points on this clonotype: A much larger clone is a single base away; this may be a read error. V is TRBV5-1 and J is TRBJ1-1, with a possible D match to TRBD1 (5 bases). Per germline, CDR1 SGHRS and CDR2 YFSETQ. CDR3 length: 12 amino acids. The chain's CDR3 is CASSSQGTGAFF. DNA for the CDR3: TGCGCCAGCAGCTCCCAGGGTACTGGAGCTTTCTTT.